Presented here are 21 T cell receptor beta chains from one specimen sequenced in a study of blood T cell repertoires in COVID-19. Only in-frame clones appear in the TCRdb table, and some are missing; sequencing was by immunoSEQ multiplex PCR. The table lists 130,000 to 150,000 clones, over 75% of them singletons. Sequencing was done on a sample of peripheral blood. The source of these receptors is a woman in her sixties or seventies with COVID-19, enrolled during active disease.

The genes are TRBV28 and TRBJ1-2, with D possibly being TRBD1 (6 bases). V gave up 5 bases and J gave up 6 bases, with 28 bases separating them. This CDR3 spans 18 amino acids. Germline loops: CDR1 MDHEN, CDR2 SYDVKM. This chain's CDR3 is CASSTSRGGGGFDHGYTF. In nucleotides, the CDR3 is TGTGCCAGCAGTACGAGCCGTGGGGGGGGCGGTTTTGACCATGGCTACACCTTC.

V usage is TRBV6-4 and J usage is TRBJ1-6, with 7 bases lining up with TRBD1. Germline V lookup: CDR1 MRHNA, CDR2 SNTAGT. The CDR3 runs to 15 residues. The V and J ends lost 2 bases and 7 bases, in that order; junction bases with no gene match: 5. In DNA form, the CDR3 reads TGTGCCAGCAGTGACGAGGGGGCGGGAAATTCACCCCTCCACTTT. It encodes CASSDEGAGNSPLHF.

The rearrangement joins TRBV5-1 to TRBJ1-2; 8 bases match TRBD1. V dropped 0 bases and J dropped 8; count of bases not matched to a gene: 6. The CDR3 covers 14 residues. Per the germline V gene, CDR1 is SGHRS and CDR2 is YFSETQ. As DNA, the CDR3 is TGCGCCAGCAGCTTGGCCGGACAGGGCTTGGGCTACACCTTC. This gives the protein CASSLAGQGLGYTF.

This clone was seen a handful of times. V usage is TRBV19 and J usage is TRBJ2-5, with D unresolved. This CDR3 has 13 residues. V lost 7 bases and J 5 bases, leaving 14 bases between the germline ends. CDR1 LNHDA and CDR2 SQIVND come from the germline V gene (reference sequence). The CDR3 sequence: CASKRNSGETQYF. In DNA, the CDR3 is TGTGCCAGTAAGCGTAATTCCGGCGAGACCCAGTACTTC.

Regarding this clone: A junction end diverges from the germline sequence, so it may reflect a read error. The V gene is TRBV29-1, the J gene TRBJ2-3; D gene uncertain. The CDR3 has 14 amino acids. Per the germline V gene, CDR1 is SQVTM and CDR2 is ANQGSEA. As DNA, the CDR3 is TGCAGCGTCGAAGTACCAGGTGGGACAGATACGCAGTATTTT. It specifies CSVEVPGGTDTQYF.

The chain links TRBV19 to TRBJ1-5; D uncertain. The germline V and J ends were trimmed by 4 bases and 2 bases, with 18 bases remaining between them. Germline V CDR1 and CDR2: LNHDA, SQIVND (reference sequence). The CDR3 length is 17 residues. The CDR3 here is CASSNRERHIGNQPQHF. In DNA form, the CDR3 reads TGTGCCAGTAGTAACCGGGAGAGGCATATCGGCAATCAGCCCCAGCATTTT.

CDR3 nucleotide sequence: TGTGCCAGCAGCTTTTCAGTTAACTATGGCTACACCTTC. Protein product: CASSFSVNYGYTF. V usage is TRBV7-9 and J usage is TRBJ1-2; D call uncertain. Trimming left V 3 bases short and J 1 base short, with 6 bases between. Germline V lookup: CDR1 SEHNR, CDR2 FQNEAQ (reference sequence). The CDR3 extends over 13 amino acids.

This clone was recorded once. The genes are TRBV12-1 and TRBJ2-2; the table's D call, TRBD2, was not checked against the DNA. TRBV12-1 is given as a pseudogene. This CDR3 has 16 residues. CDR3 nucleotide sequence: TGTGCCAGCAGCTTTGCCGTGACGGGGGACACCGGGGAGCTGTTTTTT. Its translation: CASSFAVTGDTGELFF.

The chain links TRBV12-5 to TRBJ1-1; TRBD1 matches 9 bases. Germline values: CDR1 LGHNT, CDR2 FRNRAP. CDR3 size: 13 residues. The J segment lost 5 bases and the V segment lost 6 bases, leaving 4 bases of the junction unmatched. In DNA form, the CDR3 reads TGTGCTAGTGGCGCACAGGGGGCGACTGAAGCTTTCTTT. Protein sequence: CASGAQGATEAFF.

The rearrangement joins TRBV3-1 (or the pseudogene TRBV3-2) to TRBJ2-2, with D possibly being TRBD2 (5 bases). V lost 4 bases and J lost 3, with 15 bases in between. Germline V lookup: CDR1 LGHDT, CDR2 YNNKEL (reference sequence). This CDR3 is built from 16 residues. CDR3 bases: TGTGCCAGCAGCCTACAAGGAATCGGGGACACCGGGGAGCTGTTTTTT. Translating it yields CASSLQGIGDTGELFF.

The chain is built from TRBV6-5 and TRBJ2-5, with 10 nucleotides matching TRBD2. The CDR3 has 14 amino acids. CDR1 and CDR2 (germline): MNHEY, SVGAGI. J gave up 1 base and V 6 bases, and 2 bases lay outside the gene matches. The CDR3 DNA reads TGTGCCAGCAGCGTAGCGGGGGGCCAAGAGACCCAGTACTTC. Translating gives CASSVAGGQETQYF.

The gene calls are TRBV9 and TRBJ1-1; 8 nucleotides match TRBD1. The junction had 8 bases not matched to a gene; V was cut back by 4 bases and J by 3 bases. The CDR3 contains 15 residues. CDR1 is SGDLS, CDR2 YYNGEE, per germline. The CDR3 region has the DNA TGTGCCAGCAGCTCCCGGACAGGGAGGGACACTGAAGCTTTCTTT. This encodes CASSSRTGRDTEAFF.

The chain employs TRBV6-5 and TRBJ1-2, with D perhaps matching TRBD1 (5 bases). The V end lost 1 base, the J end lost 5 bases, and 17 bases lay between the germline ends. Germline V lookup: CDR1 MNHEY, CDR2 SVGAGI. The CDR3 has 16 amino acids. The CDR3 loop is CASSYLGLETSYGYTF. CDR3 nucleotide sequence: TGTGCCAGCAGTTACTTGGGACTCGAAACATCTTATGGCTACACCTTC.

The V and J genes are TRBV5-1 and TRBJ2-6; D might be TRBD1 (5 bases). V was trimmed by 4 bases and J by 0 bases, leaving 17 bases between them. This CDR3 has 18 amino acids. Germline V gives CDR1 SGHRS, CDR2 YFSETQ. This chain's CDR3 is CASSRKTDTLSGANVLTF. CDR3 in DNA: TGCGCCAGCAGCCGGAAGACGGACACACTCTCTGGGGCCAACGTCCTGACTTTC.

The V gene is TRBV30, the J gene TRBJ1-6; D is perhaps TRBD1 (5 bases). The CDR3 contains 13 residues. The germline gives CDR1 GTSNPN, CDR2 SVGIG (reference sequence). V gave up 1 base and J gave up 7 bases, with 8 bases separating them. CDR3 coding DNA: TGTGCCTGGAGTGGGACACCCAATTCACCCCTCCACTTT. Its translation: CAWSGTPNSPLHF.

The rearrangement joins TRBV7-3 to TRBJ2-3; 9 bases align to TRBD2. CDR1 and CDR2 from the germline V gene are SGHTA and FQGTGA. There are 17 residues in the CDR3. V lost 5 bases to trimming and J lost 5 bases; unmatched junction nucleotides: 14. CDR3 protein: CASSPDRAGGPEDTQYF. The CDR3 DNA is TGTGCCAGCAGCCCAGACAGAGCGGGGGGCCCCGAAGATACGCAGTATTTT.

The chain combines TRBV19 with TRBJ2-2; TRBD1 matches 8 bases. CDR1 is LNHDA, CDR2 SQIVND, per germline (reference sequence). Trimming at V came to 7 bases and at J to 0 bases, leaving 7 bases not matched to a gene. The CDR3 is made up of 16 amino acids. The CDR3 loop is CASNWDRPSNTGELFF. Written as DNA, the CDR3 is TGTGCCAGTAACTGGGACAGGCCTTCGAACACCGGGGAGCTGTTTTTT.

The chain couples TRBV7-9 to TRBJ1-1, with 9 bases fitting TRBD1. This CDR3 has 16 amino acids. The ends lost 4 bases at V and 7 bases at J; junction bases unmatched: 13. Germline-derived CDR1 and CDR2 are SEHNR and FQNEAQ (reference sequence). The CDR3 protein is CASSSFRDREEDEAFF. As DNA, the CDR3 is TGTGCCAGCAGCTCCTTTCGGGACAGGGAAGAGGATGAAGCTTTCTTT.

This clone was seen only once. The J gene is TRBJ2-1, the V gene TRBV4-2; 14 positions match TRBD2. This CDR3 spans 18 amino acids. V shed 2 bases, J shed 4 bases, and the junction held 7 bases outside the gene matches. Germline V lookup: CDR1 LGHNA, CDR2 YNFKEQ. CDR3 in amino acids: CASSQSTSGGAAYNEQFF. For the CDR3, the DNA is TGTGCCAGCAGCCAATCGACTAGCGGGGGGGCTGCATACAATGAGCAGTTCTTC.

This clone has only a few counts. This chain joins TRBV12-5 and TRBJ2-3; D is ambiguous. The V end lost 2 bases, the J end lost 4 bases, and 7 bases lay between the germline ends. The CDR3 is 13 residues long. Germline V gene sequence: CDR1 LGHNT, CDR2 FRNRAP. The CDR3 region is CASGLSESDTQYF. The CDR3 nucleotides read TGTGCTAGTGGTTTGTCTGAGTCAGATACGCAGTATTTT. Full variable domain (outside the CDR3, taken from reference TRBV12-5 and TRBJ2-3): DARVTQTPRHKVTEMGQEVTMRCQPILGHNTVFWYRQTMMQGLELLAYFRNRAPLDDSGMPKDRFSAEMPDATLATLKIQPSEPRDSAVYFCASGLSESDTQYFGPGTRLTVL.

This chain links TRBV4-2 with TRBJ2-3, with 9 bases lining up with TRBD1. V dropped 2 bases and J dropped 7; count of bases not matched to a gene: 7. Germline CDR1 is LGHNA and CDR2 is YNFKEQ. CDR3 length equals 15 residues. The CDR3 protein is CASSQRGDRANTQYF. The CDR3 DNA reads TGTGCCAGCAGCCAAAGGGGGGACAGGGCAAATACGCAGTATTTT.